This T cell receptor beta chain is from a study of blood T cell repertoires in COVID-19. At the level of the study: Samples representing acute and convalescent COVID-19 were sourced from the United States, Italy and Spain.

In the authors' workflow: Counts of nucleated cells, estimated from reference gene primer amplification, were obtained. The data were produced by immunoSEQ multiplex PCR, yet TCRdb's version contains in-frame clones alone and is incomplete. V, J and clone size are those of that table, while D and trimming were read from the DNA. Counted here are some 400,000 clones, around 90% occurring once; the ten biggest clones make up around 6.3%. Germline-derived CDR1 and CDR2 are ENHRY and SYGVKD. CDR3 length: 12 amino acids. Between the trimmed V and J ends, which lost 9 bases and 8 bases, there was a span of 11 bases.

This rearrangement joins TRBV10-3 to TRBJ1-6, with D maybe TRBD1 (6 bases). The material sequenced was peripheral blood. This sequence was found in a man younger than 30 with active or convalescent COVID-19. The CDR3, as DNA: TGTGCCATAGCGGCAGGGGATTCACCCCTCCACTTT. It encodes CAIAAGDSPLHF.